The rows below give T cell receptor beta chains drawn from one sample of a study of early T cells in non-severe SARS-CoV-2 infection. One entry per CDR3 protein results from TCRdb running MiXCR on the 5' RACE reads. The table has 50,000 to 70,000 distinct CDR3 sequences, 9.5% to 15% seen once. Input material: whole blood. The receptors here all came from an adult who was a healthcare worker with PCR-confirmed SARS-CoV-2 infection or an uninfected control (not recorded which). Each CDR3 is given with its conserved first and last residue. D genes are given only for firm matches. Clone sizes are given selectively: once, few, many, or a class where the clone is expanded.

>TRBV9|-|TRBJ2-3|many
TGTGCCAGCAGCGTAGGAGCAGATACGCAGTATTTT
CASSVGADTQYF
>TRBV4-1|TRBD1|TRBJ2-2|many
TGCGCCAGCAGCCAACCCAGACAGGGACGGAGATTGTTTTTT
CASSQPRQGRRLFF
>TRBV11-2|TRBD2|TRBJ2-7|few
TGTGCCAGCAGCTTCGCTGGGGCGAGCGGGAGACTCGAGCAGTACTTC
CASSFAGASGRLEQYF
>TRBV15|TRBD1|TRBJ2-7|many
TGTGCCACCAGCCCTCGACAGGGGTGGTACGAGCAGTACTTC
CATSPRQGWYEQYF
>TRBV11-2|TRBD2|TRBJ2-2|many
TGTGCCAGCAGCTTAGGTTGGGTGGCACTAGCGGGAGCCGGGGAGCTGTTTTTT
CASSLGWVALAGAGELFF
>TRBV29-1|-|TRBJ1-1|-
TGCAGCGTTGAACGACAACCGAACACTGAAGCTTTCTTT
CSVERQPNTEAFF
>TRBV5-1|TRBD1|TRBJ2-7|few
TGCGCCAGCAGCCCGGGACAGGGGAGTTCAGAGCAGTACTTC
CASSPGQGSSEQYF
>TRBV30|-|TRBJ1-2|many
TGTGCCTGGAGTGGGGGAACAGACTCTGGCTACACCTTC
CAWSGGTDSGYTF
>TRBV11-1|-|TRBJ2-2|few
TGTGCCAGCAGCTACCGGGAGAACACCGGGGAGCTGTTTTTT
CASSYRENTGELFF
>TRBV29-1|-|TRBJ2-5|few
TGCAGCGTCCGTGACAGGCAAGAGACCCAGTACTTC
CSVRDRQETQYF
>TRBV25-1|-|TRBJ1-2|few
TGTGCCAGCAGTGAACGCAGGGCCAATGGCTACACCTTC
CASSERRANGYTF
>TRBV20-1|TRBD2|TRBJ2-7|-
TGCAGTGCTAGAGGTGCCAGCGGGGCCTTCTCCTACGAGCAGTACTTC
CSARGASGAFSYEQYF
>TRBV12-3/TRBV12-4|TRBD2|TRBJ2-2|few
TGTGCCAGCAGTCCCCGGACTAGCGGGAGGATTCACGGGGAGCTGTTTTTT
CASSPRTSGRIHGELFF
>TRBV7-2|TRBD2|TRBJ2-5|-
TGTGCCAGCAGGAGCGGGGGCGAGACCCAGTACTTC
CASRSGGETQYF
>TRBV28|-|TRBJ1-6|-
TGTGCCAGCAGTTTACGGGCGGCACCCCTCCACTTT
CASSLRAAPLHF
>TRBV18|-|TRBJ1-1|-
TGTGCCAGCTCAACGACGGGACAAACCTTGAACACTGAAGCTTTCTTT
CASSTTGQTLNTEAFF
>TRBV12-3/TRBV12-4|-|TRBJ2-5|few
TGTGCCAGCAGTTCCCGGGCGGGGCGCATCGTAGAGACCCAGTACTTC
CASSSRAGRIVETQYF
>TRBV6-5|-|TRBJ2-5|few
TGTGCCAGCAGTTACCGAGGCGGGCTCCGGGGGAACAAAGAGACCCAGTACTTC
CASSYRGGLRGNKETQYF
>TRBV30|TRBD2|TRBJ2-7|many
TGTGCCTCAAATAGCGGGGGGAATTGGGACGAGCAGTACTTC
CASNSGGNWDEQYF
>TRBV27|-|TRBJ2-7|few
TGTGCCAGCAGTTTATGGGGTCGCGAGCAGTACTTC
CASSLWGREQYF
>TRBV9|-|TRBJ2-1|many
TGTGCCAGCAGCGGAGAGGGTCAGAGTCATGAGCAGTTCTTC
CASSGEGQSHEQFF
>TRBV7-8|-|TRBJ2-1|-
TGTGCCAGCAGCCCCCTGACAGTAGGGCGGCCCAATGAGCAGTTCTTC
CASSPLTVGRPNEQFF
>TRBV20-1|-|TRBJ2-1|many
TGCAGTGCTAGAGATCGCCGGACCAACCTCTACAATGAGCAGTTCTTC
CSARDRRTNLYNEQFF
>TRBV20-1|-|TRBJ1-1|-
TGCAGTGCTAGCCCTAAGGTCACTGAAGCTTTCTTT
CSASPKVTEAFF
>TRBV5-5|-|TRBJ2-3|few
TGTGCCAGCAGCTTCAAGGATACGCAGTATTTT
CASSFKDTQYF
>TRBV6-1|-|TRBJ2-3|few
TGTGCCAGCAGAAGCGGTAGGGGGGGCAATACAGATACGCAGTATTTT
CASRSGRGGNTDTQYF
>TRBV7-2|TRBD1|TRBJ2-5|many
TGTGCCAGCAGCCCTGACAGGGGGCTGGAGACCCAGTACTTC
CASSPDRGLETQYF
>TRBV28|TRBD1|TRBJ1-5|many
TGTGCCAGCAGTCCGGACAGGGTGTCCTATCAGCCCCAGCATTTT
CASSPDRVSYQPQHF
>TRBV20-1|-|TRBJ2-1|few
TGCAGTGCTAGAGATGGGGAGACGCCCTGGAATGAGCAGTTCTTC
CSARDGETPWNEQFF
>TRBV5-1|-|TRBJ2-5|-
TGCGCCAGCAGCTTGGACCTAGAGACCCAGTACTTC
CASSLDLETQYF
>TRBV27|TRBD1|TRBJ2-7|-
TGTGCCAGCAGTTTATCGGGACAGGGGATACCCTACGAGCAGTACTTC
CASSLSGQGIPYEQYF
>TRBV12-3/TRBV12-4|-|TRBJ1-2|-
TGTGCCAGCAGTAGACAGATTCCTGGCTACACCTTC
CASSRQIPGYTF
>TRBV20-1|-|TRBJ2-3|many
TGCAGTGCTAGTATGGAGGGAAGCACAGATACGCAGTATTTT
CSASMEGSTDTQYF
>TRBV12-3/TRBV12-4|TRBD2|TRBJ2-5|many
TGTGCCAGCAGTCGGACTAGCGGCCAAGAGACCCAGTACTTC
CASSRTSGQETQYF
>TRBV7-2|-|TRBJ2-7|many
TGTGCCAGCAGCTCCCGGAGGGGCTACGAGCAGTACTTC
CASSSRRGYEQYF
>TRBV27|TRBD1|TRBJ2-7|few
TGTGCCAGCAGTACAAAGACAGGGGGCCGCGAGCAGTACTTC
CASSTKTGGREQYF
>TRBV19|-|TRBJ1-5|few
TGTGCCAGCGGACAGTATCAGCCCCAGCATTTT
CASGQYQPQHF
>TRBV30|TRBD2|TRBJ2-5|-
TGTGCCTGGAGTAGCGGGGCCCAAGAGACCCAGTACTTC
CAWSSGAQETQYF
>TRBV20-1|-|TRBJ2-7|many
TGCAGTGCTAGAGATATGGGGGAGAGCTCCTACGAGCAGTACTTC
CSARDMGESSYEQYF
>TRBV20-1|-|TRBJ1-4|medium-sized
TGCAGTGCTAGGGGGTCATCAACTAATGAAAAACTGTTTTTT
CSARGSSTNEKLFF
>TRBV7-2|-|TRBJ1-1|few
TGTGCCAGCAGGCCCTCCACAGAGAACACTGAAGCTTTCTTT
CASRPSTENTEAFF
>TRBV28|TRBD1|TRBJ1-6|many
TGTGCCAGCAGCCGACAGGGAAATTCACCCCTCCACTTT
CASSRQGNSPLHF